This passage covers 30 T cell receptor beta chains from one sample sequenced in a study of identical twins. TCRdb itself ran the 5' RACE reads through MiXCR, one entry per CDR3 protein. The sample includes about 1.7 million distinct CDR3 sequences, more than 30% of them seen just once. The sample consisted of cord blood. These receptors were collected from a newborn girl in good health.

Many counts were recorded for this clonotype. V and J are TRBV27 and TRBJ1-2; weak D call: TRBD1 (5 bases). CDR3 length: 13 residues. Trimming removed 3 bases at V and 6 bases at J, with 11 bases between. CDR1 is MNHEY and CDR2 is SMNVEV in the germline V gene (reference sequence). The chain's CDR3 is CASSFSGVDGYTF. The CDR3 DNA is TGTGCCAGCAGTTTTTCGGGGGTGGATGGCTACACCTTC.

As concerns this clonotype: A much larger clone is a single base away; this may be a read error. This rearrangement joins TRBV5-4 to TRBJ1-2; D is unresolved. With 6 bases removed from V and 2 bases from J, the gap between germline ends came to 8 bases. The CDR3 loop spans 12 amino acids. CDR1 SGHNT and CDR2 YYREEE come from the germline V gene (reference sequence). The CDR3 DNA is TGTGCCAGCACCACAGCGAACTATGGCTACACCTTC. Its translation is CASTTANYGYTF.

A few counts support this clonotype. V usage is TRBV10-3 and J usage is TRBJ2-7; 12 bases line up with TRBD2. This CDR3 region has 13 residues. The V gene's germline CDR1 is ENHRY and CDR2 SYGVKD. J lost 6 bases, V lost 10 bases, and 7 bases had no gene match. In DNA, the CDR3 is TGTGCCACGGCGGCTAGCGGGGGGGTCGAGCAGTACTTC. It specifies CATAASGGVEQYF.

The rearrangement uses TRBV10-3 and TRBJ2-5; 16 bases agree with TRBD2. The J call may be wrong; the DNA end is better matched by TRBJ2-7. The CDR3 is 18 amino acids. Germline V gives CDR1 ENHRY, CDR2 SYGVKD. CDR3 protein: CAIRRGLAGGLSSYEQYF. In nucleotides, the CDR3 is TGTGCCATCAGGAGGGGACTAGCGGGGGGGTTAAGCTCCTACGAGCAGTACTTC.

This clonotype was picked up many times. The gene calls are TRBV3-1 and TRBJ2-3, with 7 bases identical to TRBD1. Germline V gives CDR1 LGHDT, CDR2 YNNKEL (reference sequence). The CDR3 runs to 13 residues. J was trimmed by 9 bases and V by 3 bases; bases with no gene match: 6. The CDR3 reads CASSQHRGETQYF. As DNA, the CDR3 is TGTGCCAGCAGCCAGCACAGGGGAGAGACGCAGTATTTT.

The V call is TRBV6-6, the J call TRBJ2-1; 8 nucleotides align to TRBD2. The CDR3 covers 17 residues. From germline, CDR1 is MNHNY and CDR2 SVGAGI (reference sequence). V lost 0 bases and J lost 6; bases outside the gene matches: 10. CDR3 in amino acids: CASSYSAGGRLGNEQFF. The CDR3 coding sequence is TGTGCCAGCAGTTACTCGGCAGGCGGGAGGCTCGGCAATGAGCAGTTCTTC.

Of note for this clonotype: One base away lies a much larger clone, so this may be a sequencing read error. V usage is TRBV28 and J usage is TRBJ2-1, with no clear D. The CDR3 runs 13 residues. With 5 bases removed from V and 10 bases from J, the gap between germline ends came to 15 bases. Germline CDR1 MDHEN, CDR2 SYDVKM. CDR3 in DNA: TGTGCCAGCAGTCCCGTAGAGTCCTACGAGCAGTTCTTC. Protein sequence: CASSPVESYEQFF.

The genes are TRBV7-2 and TRBJ1-1; 8 positions agree with TRBD1. This CDR3 comprises 16 residues. Germline CDR1 SGHTA, CDR2 FQGNSA. With V trimmed by 0 bases and J by 7 bases, 10 bases remained unmatched. The CDR3 region is CASSLAGQVRAIEAFF. In DNA form, the CDR3 reads TGTGCCAGCAGCTTAGCGGGACAGGTTCGGGCGATTGAAGCTTTCTTT.

V gene TRBV20-1 combines with J gene TRBJ1-5; D ambiguous. From germline, CDR1 is DFQATT and CDR2 SNEGSKA (reference sequence). Trimming took 3 bases from V and 7 from J, leaving 10 bases between them. This CDR3 spans 12 amino acids. The CDR3: CSARTTSQPQHF. CDR3 sequence (DNA): TGCAGTGCTAGGACCACCAGCCAGCCCCAGCATTTT.

There are a few counts of this clonotype. V and J are TRBV20-1 and TRBJ2-5; maybe TRBD2 (5 bases). Trimming took off 3 bases at V and 1 base at J, with 18 bases between the two ends. Germline V gene data show CDR1 as DFQATT and CDR2 as SNEGSKA (reference sequence). The CDR3 is 16 amino acids. In nucleotides, the CDR3 is TGCAGTGCTAGCTCTAGTTGGGGAGACCTCCAAGAGACCCAGTACTTC. Its translation is CSASSSWGDLQETQYF.

In this sample, this clonotype turned up a few times. This sequence joins TRBV24-1 and TRBJ2-5; no reliable D call. The germline V and J ends were trimmed by 2 bases and 4 bases, with 13 bases remaining between them. Germline CDR1 and CDR2: KGHDR and SFDVKD. CDR3 length equals 15 residues. This chain's CDR3 is CATSDSGGPRETQYF. CDR3 sequence (DNA): TGTGCCACCAGTGATTCGGGCGGCCCCCGAGAGACCCAGTACTTC.

V is TRBV10-3 and J is TRBJ1-6, with D hard to call. Trimming stripped 0 bases from V and 7 bases from J, with 10 bases between. The CDR3 loop spans 15 amino acids. Germline V gene sequence: CDR1 ENHRY, CDR2 SYGVKD. Here the CDR3 reads CAISESGLGNSPLHF. For the CDR3, the DNA is TGTGCCATCAGTGAGTCAGGGCTGGGAAATTCACCCCTCCACTTT.

The chain links TRBV7-9 to TRBJ2-7, with D hard to call. This CDR3 is built from 16 residues. Germline loops: CDR1 SEHNR, CDR2 FQNEAQ (reference sequence). The V gene lost 0 bases and the J gene lost 0 bases, with 12 bases spanning the gap. The CDR3 coding sequence is TGTGCCAGCAGCTTAGCCCTGGGTAGAGGCTCCTACGAGCAGTACTTC. Its protein is CASSLALGRGSYEQYF.

The chain joins TRBV10-3 to TRBJ1-6; TRBD1 aligns across 7 bases. V shed 3 bases, J shed 7 bases, and the junction held 3 bases outside the gene matches. This CDR3 region has 14 residues. Germline CDR1 reads ENHRY; CDR2 reads SYGVKD. In DNA form, the CDR3 reads TGTGCCATCAGTGATTCACAGGGGAATTCACCCCTCCACTTT. This translates into CAISDSQGNSPLHF.

This clonotype turned up a few times. J is TRBJ2-4 and V is TRBV5-4; maybe TRBD2 (6 bases). Between the trimmed V and J ends, which lost 0 bases and 15 bases, there was a span of 16 bases. In germline, CDR1 is SGHNT, CDR2 YYREEE (reference sequence). The CDR3 has 13 residues. CDR3 loop: CASSLAGGAGLYF. CDR3 bases: TGTGCCAGCAGCTTGGCCGGGGGAGCCGGTCTGTACTTC.

This clonotype has just a few counts. The V call is TRBV25-1, the J call TRBJ2-3; 7 bases are a match to TRBD2. V was clipped by 2 bases and J by 0 bases; unmatched bases: 11. CDR1 and CDR2 (germline): MGHDK, SYGVNS. This CDR3 region has 18 residues. This CDR3 reads CASSEQNQAGSSTDTQYF. CDR3 coding DNA: TGTGCCAGCAGTGAACAAAATCAAGCGGGGTCTAGCACAGATACGCAGTATTTT.

The chain uses TRBV6-1 and TRBJ2-1, with D hard to call. V was shortened by 10 bases and J by 0 bases, with 19 bases between the two germline ends. CDR3 length: 16 residues. Germline values: CDR1 MNHNS, CDR2 SASEGT. The chain's CDR3 is CATSFVFVDSYNEQFF. The CDR3, as DNA: TGTGCCACATCCTTTGTGTTCGTTGACTCCTACAATGAGCAGTTCTTC.

This clonotype was recorded a few times. V and J are TRBV2 and TRBJ1-1; TRBD1 matches at 9 bases. Germline lookup yields CDR1 SNHLY and CDR2 FYNNEI. The CDR3 extends over 13 amino acids. Unmatched junction bases numbered 5, after V lost 8 bases and J lost 4 bases. The CDR3 DNA is TGTGCCAGCCCTTGGGGACAGGGCACTGAAGCTTTCTTT. Amino acids: CASPWGQGTEAFF. Variable domain in full (rest from reference TRBV2 and TRBJ1-1): EPEVTQTPSHQVTQMGQEVILRCVPISNHLYFYWYRQILGQKVEFLVSFYNNEISEKSEIFDDQFSVERPDGSNFTLKIRSTKLEDSAMYFCASPWGQGTEAFFGQGTRLTVV.

In this sample, this clonotype turned up a few times. This chain connects TRBV20-1 to TRBJ2-1; no clear D. With 6 bases removed from V and 2 bases from J, the gap between germline ends came to 11 bases. The CDR3 is made up of 13 amino acids. Germline V gene data show CDR1 as DFQATT and CDR2 as SNEGSKA (reference sequence). CDR3 protein: CSARRLTYNEQFF. The CDR3 DNA reads TGCAGTGCGAGAAGGCTAACCTACAATGAGCAGTTCTTC.

The chain recombines TRBV20-1 with TRBJ2-3, with a possible D match to TRBD2 (5 bases). The CDR3 loop spans 16 amino acids. V lost 0 bases and J 5 bases, leaving 18 bases between the germline ends. Germline V lookup: CDR1 DFQATT, CDR2 SNEGSKA (reference sequence). The CDR3 DNA reads as TGCAGTGCTAGAGATCAGCTGGTAGCGCTTCGAGATACGCAGTATTTT. It is translated as CSARDQLVALRDTQYF.

The V call is TRBV4-1, the J call TRBJ2-1; D is possibly TRBD2 (5 bases). The V gene lost 1 base and the J gene lost 9 bases, with 10 bases spanning the gap. Germline V gives CDR1 MGHRA, CDR2 YSYEKL. The CDR3 covers 13 residues. CDR3 DNA: TGCGCCAGCAGCCAAGTGTCGGGGATTGAGCAGTTCTTC. Its protein product is CASSQVSGIEQFF.

V usage is TRBV20-1 and J usage is TRBJ1-1; 7 bases agree with TRBD1. The CDR3 extends over 14 amino acids. V trimming: 0 bases; J trimming: 8 bases; junction bases outside the gene matches: 9. Germline V gene lookup returns CDR1 DFQATT and CDR2 SNEGSKA (reference sequence). CDR3 nucleotide sequence: TGCAGTGCTAGAGATCTTAGACAGGGAGGGGAAGCTTTCTTT. It is translated as CSARDLRQGGEAFF.

V usage is TRBV10-3 and J usage is TRBJ2-2, with 9 positions matching TRBD1. Germline V gene data show CDR1 as ENHRY and CDR2 as SYGVKD. J was trimmed by 7 bases and V by 2 bases; bases with no gene match: 8. This CDR3 comprises 16 residues. The CDR3 DNA sequence: TGTGCCATCAGTGAGAGGACAGGGGCCAGAGGCGGGGAGCTGTTTTTT. Amino acid sequence: CAISERTGARGGELFF.

With regard to this clonotype: At one end the junction does not follow the germline gene, possibly because of a read error. The chain joins TRBV5-1 to TRBJ2-1; 9 positions agree with TRBD2. The J call may be mistaken, given a closer DNA end match to TRBJ2-7. This CDR3 is 16 amino acids long. From germline, CDR1 is SGHRS and CDR2 YFSETQ. CDR3 amino acids: CASTTLMLAGSSEQYF. The CDR3 DNA reads TGCGCCAGCACCACGTTAATGCTAGCGGGGTCCTCCGAGCAGTACTTC.

The chain links TRBV12-3 or TRBV12-4 to TRBJ1-4; tentatively, D is TRBD1 (5 bases). CDR3 size: 16 residues. V dropped 3 bases and J dropped 5 bases, with 16 bases sitting between them. The CDR3 here is CASSLVGSRGNEKLFF. The CDR3 coding sequence is TGTGCCAGCAGTTTGGTGGGTTCAAGGGGAAATGAAAAACTGTTTTTT.

This rearrangement joins TRBV5-1 to TRBJ2-5, with D possibly matching TRBD2 (6 bases). Trimming cost V 7 bases and J 1 base, with 17 bases left between them. The CDR3 totals 15 residues. Germline CDR1 and CDR2: SGHRS and YFSETQ. The CDR3 DNA follows: TGCGCCAGCGTAAATGGCGGGACCCTCCAAGAGACCCAGTACTTC. This sequence encodes CASVNGGTLQETQYF.

This clonotype came up many times. V and J are TRBV29-1 and TRBJ2-3, with 7 bases matching TRBD2. The length of the CDR3 is 16 residues. In germline, CDR1 is SQVTM, CDR2 ANQGSEA. J gave up 3 bases and V 0 bases, and 9 bases lay outside the gene matches. CDR3 in DNA: TGCAGCGTTGAAGAATGGAGCAGGGAGGGGACAGATACGCAGTATTTT. Translating gives CSVEEWSREGTDTQYF.

In this sample, this clonotype turned up a few times. An end of the junction does not agree with germline; a read error may underlie this. The chain links TRBV11-2 to TRBJ2-4; the D gene is possibly TRBD2 (5 bases). Matching the DNA end better, TRBJ2-7 makes the J call doubtful. Looked up from germline, CDR1 is SGHAT and CDR2 is FQNNGV. The CDR3 totals 12 residues. For the CDR3, the DNA is TGTGCTAGCAGCGGTCAGATGGGCGAGCAGTACTTC. Amino acids: CASSGQMGEQYF.

The J gene is TRBJ2-7, the V gene TRBV20-1, with unresolved D. The germline V and J ends were trimmed by 2 bases and 0 bases, with 8 bases remaining between them. The CDR3 covers 13 residues. Germline CDR1 and CDR2: DFQATT and SNEGSKA (reference sequence). The CDR3 DNA reads TGCAGTGCTAGAATGGCTAGCTCCTACGAGCAGTACTTC. Protein: CSARMASSYEQYF.

The chain recombines TRBV24-1 with TRBJ2-1; 7 nucleotides line up with TRBD2. Germline assignment: CDR1 KGHDR and CDR2 SFDVKD. V trimming: 9 bases; J trimming: 5 bases; junction bases outside the gene matches: 6. The CDR3 runs to 13 residues. The CDR3 nucleotides read TGTGCCACCCGGGGACTAAACCACAATGAGCAGTTCTTC. This gives the protein CATRGLNHNEQFF.